The 25 T cell receptor beta chains listed next were all sequenced from one sample in a study of cytomegalovirus exposure and HLA in healthy donors. Primers: 60 Vbeta forward and 13 Jbeta reverse. TCRdb keeps only in-frame clones here, not all; method: immunoSEQ multiplex PCR. Its listing shows approximately 70,000 clones. The sample consisted of PBMCs. These receptors all come from a woman under 40 in good health and CMV-seronegative.

The V gene is TRBV29-1, the J gene TRBJ1-3; 12 nucleotides line up with TRBD1. The CDR3 runs to 14 residues. J gave up 6 bases and V 8 bases, and 8 bases lay outside the gene matches. The germline CDR1 and CDR2 sequences are SQVTM and ANQGSEA. The CDR3 is CSTSGTGGTNTIYF. CDR3 coding DNA: TGCAGCACCAGCGGGACAGGGGGCACAAACACCATATATTTT.

V usage is TRBV5-1 and J usage is TRBJ2-5; 8 bases map to TRBD1. Germline values: CDR1 SGHRS, CDR2 YFSETQ. The trim removed 2 bases at V and 2 bases at J, leaving 2 bases unmatched. The CDR3 runs 14 residues. The DNA of the CDR3 is TGCGCCAGCAGCTTAGGACAGGGACAAGAGACCCAGTACTTC. It specifies CASSLGQGQETQYF.

This chain uses TRBV5-1 with TRBJ2-1; D remains unclear. This CDR3 is built from 15 residues. V lost 4 bases to trimming and J lost 2 bases, with 13 bases between them. Germline CDR1 SGHRS, CDR2 YFSETQ. DNA for the CDR3: TGCGCCAGCAGCCCCGGTCATTATCCCTACAATGAGCAGTTCTTC. It is translated as CASSPGHYPYNEQFF.

The V and J genes are TRBV18 and TRBJ2-6, with a possible D match to TRBD1 (5 bases). The V end was cut by 3 bases, the J end by 2 bases, with 14 bases between. CDR3 length: 17 residues. The germline V gene has CDR1 KGHSH and CDR2 LQKENI. CDR3 sequence: CASSPGQGKAGANVLTF. The CDR3 region has the DNA TGTGCCAGCTCACCGGGGCAGGGCAAGGCTGGGGCCAACGTCCTGACTTTC.

The chain links TRBV27 to TRBJ2-6; a possible D gene is TRBD2 (5 bases). Deletions cut 3 bases from V and 0 bases from J, with 9 bases between. CDR1 is MNHEY, CDR2 SMNVEV, per germline (reference sequence). The CDR3 length is 16 residues. CDR3 amino acids: CASSFSAGSGANVLTF. The CDR3 DNA reads as TGTGCCAGCAGTTTCTCCGCGGGCTCTGGGGCCAACGTCCTGACTTTC.

The V and J genes are TRBV18 and TRBJ1-5; no reliable D call. This CDR3 comprises 16 residues. The V end lost 3 bases, the J end lost 0 bases, and 12 bases lay between the germline ends. Germline V gene data show CDR1 as KGHSH and CDR2 as LQKENI. CDR3 protein: CASSPSHSYSNQPQHF. CDR3 nucleotide sequence: TGTGCCAGCTCACCGTCGCATAGTTATAGCAATCAGCCCCAGCATTTT.

The V and J genes are TRBV30 and TRBJ2-4; tentative D call: TRBD2 (7 bases). Trimming took off 4 bases at V and 13 bases at J, with 23 bases between the two ends. This CDR3 region has 14 residues. Germline values: CDR1 GTSNPN, CDR2 SVGIG (reference sequence). CDR3 sequence reads: CAWIGGGALPKQYF. CDR3 DNA sequence: TGTGCCTGGATAGGAGGGGGGGCGCTGCCGAAACAGTACTTC.

The V and J genes are TRBV7-9 and TRBJ2-1; tentative D call: TRBD1 (6 bases). The CDR3 is 15 amino acids. Germline CDR1 and CDR2: SEHNR and FQNEAQ (reference sequence). V shed 5 bases and J shed 0 bases, with 11 bases lying between them. CDR3 in amino acids: CASSPDRSSYNEQFF. In DNA, the CDR3 is TGTGCCAGCAGCCCAGACAGGAGCTCCTACAATGAGCAGTTCTTC.

The rearrangement links TRBV5-1 to TRBJ2-4; TRBD1 matches at 8 bases. Germline-derived CDR1 and CDR2 are SGHRS and YFSETQ. V lost 0 bases and J lost 0; bases outside the gene matches: 5. The CDR3 is 17 residues long. This CDR3 reads CASSLVSTGAAKNIQYF. CDR3 nucleotides: TGCGCCAGCAGCTTGGTATCGACAGGGGCAGCCAAAAACATTCAGTACTTC.

The gene calls are TRBV23-1 and TRBJ1-5; D possibly corresponds to TRBD1 (5 bases). TRBV23-1 qualifies as an ORF whose function is uncertain. The V end lost 6 bases, the J end lost 5 bases, and 14 bases lay between the germline ends. There are 14 residues in the CDR3. The CDR3 coding sequence is TGCGCCAGCAGCCATCCCCAAGGGGATCAGCCCCAGCATTTT. Translating it yields CASSHPQGDQPQHF.

CDR3 protein: CASSPPTSGRPDTQYF. The CDR3 DNA is TGTGCCAGCAGTCCCCCGACTAGCGGGAGGCCAGATACGCAGTATTTT. This chain links TRBV27 with TRBJ2-3, with TRBD2 identical over 13 bases. The length of the CDR3 is 16 residues. V was pared by 5 bases and J by 4 bases, with 6 bases of the junction left unmatched. Germline CDR1 reads MNHEY; CDR2 reads SMNVEV (reference sequence).

This rearrangement joins TRBV28 to TRBJ2-7, with 9 bases aligning to TRBD1. The germline gives CDR1 MDHEN, CDR2 SYDVKM. V gave up 6 bases and J gave up 2 bases; unmatched junction bases: 8. CDR3 size: 15 residues. The CDR3 reads CASSPGTGSAYEQYF. The CDR3 region has the DNA TGTGCCAGCAGCCCCGGGACAGGGAGCGCCTACGAGCAGTACTTC.

This chain connects TRBV25-1 to TRBJ1-5; 7 bases align to TRBD1. J lost 7 bases, V lost 6 bases, and 9 bases had no gene match. CDR1 and CDR2 from the germline V gene are MGHDK and SYGVNS. The CDR3 is 14 amino acids. The CDR3 coding sequence is TGTGCCAGCAGGGAGGGGGCGAGGCACCAGCCCCAGCATTTT. Translating it yields CASREGARHQPQHF. Combining the CDR3 with reference TRBV25-1 and TRBJ1-5 gives the whole variable domain EADIYQTPRYLVIGTGKKITLECSQTMGHDKMYWYQQDPGMELHLIHYSYGVNSTEKGDLSSESTVSRIRTEHFPLTLESARPSHTSQYLCASREGARHQPQHFGDGTRLSIL.

This chain uses TRBV5-5 with TRBJ1-1, with D maybe TRBD1 (5 bases). With 2 bases removed from V and 2 bases from J, the gap between germline ends came to 13 bases. Germline lookup yields CDR1 SGHKS and CDR2 YYEKEE (reference sequence). The CDR3 extends over 15 amino acids. CDR3 sequence (DNA): TGTGCCAGCAGCTTTTCCAGGGCCCCCAACACTGAAGCTTTCTTT. Encoded protein: CASSFSRAPNTEAFF.

This chain joins TRBV4-1 and TRBJ2-1; the D gene is possibly TRBD1 (6 bases). Germline CDR1 reads MGHRA; CDR2 reads YSYEKL. The germline V and J ends were trimmed by 4 bases and 7 bases, with 14 bases remaining between them. This CDR3 has 14 residues. CDR3 loop: CASSPLGARNEQFF. CDR3 nucleotides: TGCGCCAGCAGCCCCCTGGGGGCTAGGAATGAGCAGTTCTTC.

The chain combines TRBV19 with TRBJ2-6; tentatively, D is TRBD1 (6 bases). The ends were cut back, 6 bases at V and 0 bases at J, with 6 bases in the middle. The CDR3 covers 14 residues. Germline CDR1 LNHDA, CDR2 SQIVND (reference sequence). CDR3 sequence reads: CASSRGSGANVLTF. The CDR3 nucleotides are TGTGCCAGTAGCAGGGGCTCTGGGGCCAACGTCCTGACTTTC.

The gene calls are TRBV15 and TRBJ2-2; possibly TRBD1 for D (6 bases). With 4 bases removed from V and 5 bases from J, the gap between germline ends came to 11 bases. From germline, CDR1 is LNHNV and CDR2 YYDKDF (reference sequence). This CDR3 is built from 14 residues. DNA of the CDR3: TGTGCCACCAGCACCGAGGGGGAAACCGGGGAGCTGTTTTTT. This translates into CATSTEGETGELFF.

V gene TRBV2 combines with J gene TRBJ1-5, with a tentative D call TRBD1 (5 bases). Trimming cost V 6 bases and J 3 bases, with 9 bases left between them. From germline, CDR1 is SNHLY and CDR2 FYNNEI. The CDR3 is 13 residues long. The DNA of the CDR3 is TGTGCCAGCAGAGGGGTGGACAATCAGCCCCAGCATTTT. The encoded protein is CASRGVDNQPQHF.

The gene calls are TRBV5-1 and TRBJ2-1, with TRBD1 matching over 8 bases. The germline gives CDR1 SGHRS, CDR2 YFSETQ. The CDR3 is 16 residues long. V lost 4 bases to trimming and J lost 6 bases; unmatched junction nucleotides: 12. The CDR3: CASSARQGRDFNEQFF. As DNA, the CDR3 is TGCGCCAGCAGCGCAAGACAGGGGCGGGACTTCAATGAGCAGTTCTTC.

The V call is TRBV20-1, the J call TRBJ2-1; D gene unclear. Trimming removed 4 bases at V and 5 bases at J, with 3 bases between. Germline V gives CDR1 DFQATT, CDR2 SNEGSKA (reference sequence). The CDR3 is 10 amino acids. The CDR3 bases are TGCAGTGCTATCAACAATGAGCAGTTCTTC. Protein: CSAINNEQFF.

This sequence joins TRBV29-1 and TRBJ1-1, with D maybe TRBD1 (5 bases). The CDR3 length is 12 residues. Germline loops: CDR1 SQVTM, CDR2 ANQGSEA. V lost 7 bases and J lost 3, with 12 bases in between. CDR3 in amino acids: CSASRGDTEAFF. In nucleotides, the CDR3 is TGCAGCGCCTCTCGGGGGGACACTGAAGCTTTCTTT.

The chain couples TRBV7-9 to TRBJ1-2; D gene unclear. Germline loops: CDR1 SEHNR, CDR2 FQNEAQ (reference sequence). The CDR3 is made up of 11 amino acids. Trimming cost V 0 bases and J 7 bases, with 3 bases left between them. This chain's CDR3 is CASSLAGGYTF. Here the CDR3 DNA reads TGTGCCAGCAGCTTAGCCGGTGGCTACACCTTC. Full variable domain (remainder filled in from reference TRBV7-9 and TRBJ1-2): DTGVSQNPRHKITKRGQNVTFRCDPISEHNRLYWYRQTLGQGPEFLTYFQNEAQLEKSRLLSDRFSAERPKGSFSTLEIQRTEQGDSAMYLCASSLAGGYTFGSGTRLTVV.

The chain couples TRBV12-5 to TRBJ2-7, with TRBD1 as a possible D gene (6 bases). Trimming took 4 bases from V and 2 from J, leaving 9 bases between them. Germline loops: CDR1 LGHNT, CDR2 FRNRAP. CDR3 size: 13 residues. The CDR3 reads CASGWDIAYEQYF. The CDR3 coding sequence is TGTGCTAGTGGTTGGGACATCGCCTACGAGCAGTACTTC.

The chain employs TRBV2 and TRBJ1-2; D is perhaps TRBD1 (5 bases). This CDR3 is 13 amino acids long. Germline CDR1 is SNHLY and CDR2 is FYNNEI. Trimming left V 6 bases short and J 4 bases short, with 12 bases between. In nucleotides, the CDR3 is TGTGCCAGCAGGACAGTGCCCACCTATGGCTACACCTTC. It yields the protein CASRTVPTYGYTF. The full variable domain, in which reference TRBV2 and TRBJ1-2 provide the parts outside the CDR3, is EPEVTQTPSHQVTQMGQEVILRCVPISNHLYFYWYRQILGQKVEFLVSFYNNEISEKSEIFDDQFSVERPDGSNFTLKIRSTKLEDSAMYFCASRTVPTYGYTFGSGTRLTVV.

This sequence joins TRBV28 and TRBJ1-3, with D hard to call. The CDR3 has 15 residues. V was shortened by 3 bases and J by 4 bases, with 13 bases between the two germline ends. Germline V gene lookup returns CDR1 MDHEN and CDR2 SYDVKM. CDR3 nucleotides: TGTGCCAGCAGTTTTAGTAAATCCTACGGAAACACCATATATTTT. This translates into CASSFSKSYGNTIYF.